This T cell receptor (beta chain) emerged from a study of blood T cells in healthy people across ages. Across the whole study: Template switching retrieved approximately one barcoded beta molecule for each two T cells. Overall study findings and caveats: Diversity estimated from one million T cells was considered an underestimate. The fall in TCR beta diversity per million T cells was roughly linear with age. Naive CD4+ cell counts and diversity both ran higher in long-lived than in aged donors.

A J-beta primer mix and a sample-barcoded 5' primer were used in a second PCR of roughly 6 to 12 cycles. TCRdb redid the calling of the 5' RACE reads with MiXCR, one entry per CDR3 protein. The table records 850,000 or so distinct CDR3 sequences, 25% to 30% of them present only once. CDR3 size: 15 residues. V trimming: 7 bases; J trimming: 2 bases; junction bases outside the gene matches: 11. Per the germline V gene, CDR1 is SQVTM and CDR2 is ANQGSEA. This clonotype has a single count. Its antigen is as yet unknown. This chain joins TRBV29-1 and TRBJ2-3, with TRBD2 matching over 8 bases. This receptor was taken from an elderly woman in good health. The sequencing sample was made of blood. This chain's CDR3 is CSAYWPTSVTDTQYF. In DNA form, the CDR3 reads TGCAGCGCATATTGGCCGACTAGCGTCACAGATACGCAGTATTTT.